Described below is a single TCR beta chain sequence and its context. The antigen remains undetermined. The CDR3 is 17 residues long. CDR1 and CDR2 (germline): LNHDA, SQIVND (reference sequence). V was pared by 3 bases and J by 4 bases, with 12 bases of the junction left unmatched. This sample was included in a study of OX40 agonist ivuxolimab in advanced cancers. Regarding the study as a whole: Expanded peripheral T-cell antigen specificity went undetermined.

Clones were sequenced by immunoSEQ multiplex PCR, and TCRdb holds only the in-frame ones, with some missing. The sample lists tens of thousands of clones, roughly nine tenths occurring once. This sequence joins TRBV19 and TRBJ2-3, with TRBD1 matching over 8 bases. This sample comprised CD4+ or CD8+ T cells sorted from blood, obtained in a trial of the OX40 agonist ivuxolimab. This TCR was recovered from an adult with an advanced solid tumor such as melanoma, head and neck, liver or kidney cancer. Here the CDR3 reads CASSIYYDRGGSDTQYF. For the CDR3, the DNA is TGTGCCAGTAGTATCTACTACGACAGGGGTGGGTCAGATACGCAGTATTTT. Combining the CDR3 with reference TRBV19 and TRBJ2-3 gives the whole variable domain DGGITQSPKYLFRKEGQNVTLSCEQNLNHDAMYWYRQDPGQGLRLIYYSQIVNDFQKGDIAEGYSVSREKKESFPLTVTSAQKNPTAFYLCASSIYYDRGGSDTQYFGPGTRLTVL.